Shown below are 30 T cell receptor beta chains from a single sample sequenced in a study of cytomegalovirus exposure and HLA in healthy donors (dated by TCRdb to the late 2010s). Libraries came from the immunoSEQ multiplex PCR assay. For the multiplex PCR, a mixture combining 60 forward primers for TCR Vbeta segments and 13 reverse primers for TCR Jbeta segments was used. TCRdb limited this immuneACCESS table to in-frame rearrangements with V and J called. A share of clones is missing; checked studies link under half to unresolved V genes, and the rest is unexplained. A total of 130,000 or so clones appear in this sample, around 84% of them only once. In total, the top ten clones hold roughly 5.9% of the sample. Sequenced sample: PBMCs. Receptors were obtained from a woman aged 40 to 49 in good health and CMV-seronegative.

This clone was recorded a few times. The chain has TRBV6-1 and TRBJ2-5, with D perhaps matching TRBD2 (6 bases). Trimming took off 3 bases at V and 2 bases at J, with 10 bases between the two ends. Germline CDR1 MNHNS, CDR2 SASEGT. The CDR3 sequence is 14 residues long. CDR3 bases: TGTGCCAGCAGTGAGAGGGACTTGCAAGAGACCCAGTACTTC. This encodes CASSERDLQETQYF.

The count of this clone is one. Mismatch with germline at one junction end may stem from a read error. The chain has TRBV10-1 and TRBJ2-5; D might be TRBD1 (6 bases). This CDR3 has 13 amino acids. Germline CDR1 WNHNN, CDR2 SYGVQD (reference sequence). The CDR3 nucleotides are TGCGCCAGTAGTGGACAGTTTCCAGAGACCCAGTACTTC. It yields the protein CASSGQFPETQYF.

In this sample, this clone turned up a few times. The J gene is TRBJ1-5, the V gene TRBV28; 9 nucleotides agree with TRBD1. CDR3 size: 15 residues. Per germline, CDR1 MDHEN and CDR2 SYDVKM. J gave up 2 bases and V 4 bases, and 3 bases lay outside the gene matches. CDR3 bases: TGTGCCAGCAGTTACCGGGACAGGGGCAATCAGCCCCAGCATTTT. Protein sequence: CASSYRDRGNQPQHF.

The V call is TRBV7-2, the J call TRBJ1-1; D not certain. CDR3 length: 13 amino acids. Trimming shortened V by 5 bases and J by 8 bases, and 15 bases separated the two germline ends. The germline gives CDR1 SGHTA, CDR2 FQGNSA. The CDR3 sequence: CASSPSMRVEAFF. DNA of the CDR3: TGTGCCAGCAGCCCCTCAATGCGTGTCGAAGCTTTCTTT.

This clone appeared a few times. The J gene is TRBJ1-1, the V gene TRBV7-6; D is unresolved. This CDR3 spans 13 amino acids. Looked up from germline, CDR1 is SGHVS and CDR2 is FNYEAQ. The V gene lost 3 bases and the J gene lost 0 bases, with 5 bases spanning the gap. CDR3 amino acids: CASSFGMNTEAFF. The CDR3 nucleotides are TGTGCCAGCAGCTTCGGGATGAACACTGAAGCTTTCTTT.

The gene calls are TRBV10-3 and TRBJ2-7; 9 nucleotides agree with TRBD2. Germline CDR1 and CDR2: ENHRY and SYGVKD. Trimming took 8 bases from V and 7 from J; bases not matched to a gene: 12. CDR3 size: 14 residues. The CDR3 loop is CAIGGFSGSGEQYF. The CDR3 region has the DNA TGTGCCATCGGGGGTTTTAGCGGGAGTGGAGAGCAGTACTTC.

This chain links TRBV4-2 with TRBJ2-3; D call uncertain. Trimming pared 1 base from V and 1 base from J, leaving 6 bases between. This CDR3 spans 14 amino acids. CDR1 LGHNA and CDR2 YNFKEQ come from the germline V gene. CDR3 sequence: CASSQGGGTDTQYF. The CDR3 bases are TGTGCCAGCAGCCAAGGAGGCGGCACAGATACGCAGTATTTT.

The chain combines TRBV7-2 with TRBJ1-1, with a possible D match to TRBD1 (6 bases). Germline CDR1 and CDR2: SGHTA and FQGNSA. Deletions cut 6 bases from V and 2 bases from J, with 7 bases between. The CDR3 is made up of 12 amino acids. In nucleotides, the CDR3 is TGTGCCAGCAGAGGGGGAAACACTGAAGCTTTCTTT. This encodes CASRGGNTEAFF.

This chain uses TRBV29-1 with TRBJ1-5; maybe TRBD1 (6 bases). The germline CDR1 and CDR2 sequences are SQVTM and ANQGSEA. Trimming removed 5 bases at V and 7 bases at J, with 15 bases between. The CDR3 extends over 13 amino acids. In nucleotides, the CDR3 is TGCAGCGTTTCTCAGGGGCGTGGGCAGCCCCAGCATTTT. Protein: CSVSQGRGQPQHF.

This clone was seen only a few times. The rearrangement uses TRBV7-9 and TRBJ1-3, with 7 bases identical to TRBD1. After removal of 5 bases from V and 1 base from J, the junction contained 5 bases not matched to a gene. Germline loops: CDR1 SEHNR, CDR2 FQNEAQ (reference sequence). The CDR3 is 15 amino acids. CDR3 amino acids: CASSTGTASGNTIYF. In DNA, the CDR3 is TGTGCCAGCAGCACCGGGACAGCGTCTGGAAACACCATATATTTT.

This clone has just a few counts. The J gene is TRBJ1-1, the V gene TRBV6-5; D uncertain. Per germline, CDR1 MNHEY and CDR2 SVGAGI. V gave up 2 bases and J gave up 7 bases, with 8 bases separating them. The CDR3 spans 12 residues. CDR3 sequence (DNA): TGTGCCAGCAGTTACGGGCCTCGTGAAGCTTTCTTT. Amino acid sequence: CASSYGPREAFF.

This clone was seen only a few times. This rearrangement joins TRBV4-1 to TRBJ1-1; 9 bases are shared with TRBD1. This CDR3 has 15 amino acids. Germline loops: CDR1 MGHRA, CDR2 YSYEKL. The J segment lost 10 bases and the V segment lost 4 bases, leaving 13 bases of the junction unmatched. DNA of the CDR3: TGCGCCAGCAGCCGGACCACAGGGGGCGATGAAGGAGCTTTCTTT. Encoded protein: CASSRTTGGDEGAFF.

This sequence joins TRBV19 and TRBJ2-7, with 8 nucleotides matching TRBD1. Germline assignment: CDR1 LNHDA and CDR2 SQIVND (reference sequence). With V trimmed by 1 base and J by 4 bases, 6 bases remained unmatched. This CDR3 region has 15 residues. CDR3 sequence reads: CASSIVRDRSYEQYF. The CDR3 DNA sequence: TGTGCCAGTAGTATAGTCCGGGACAGGTCATACGAGCAGTACTTC.

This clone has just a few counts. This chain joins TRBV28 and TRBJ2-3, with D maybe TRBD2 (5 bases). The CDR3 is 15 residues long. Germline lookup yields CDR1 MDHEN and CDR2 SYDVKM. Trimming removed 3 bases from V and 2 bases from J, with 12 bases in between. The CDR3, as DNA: TGTGCCAGCAGTTTGAGCGGAGGATTCACAGATACGCAGTATTTT. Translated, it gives CASSLSGGFTDTQYF.

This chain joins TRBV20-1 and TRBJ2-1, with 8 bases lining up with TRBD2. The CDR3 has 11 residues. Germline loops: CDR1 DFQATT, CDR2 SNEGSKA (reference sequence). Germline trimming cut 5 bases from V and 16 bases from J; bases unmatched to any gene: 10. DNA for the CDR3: TGCAGTGCTGGAACCGGGACTAGTATATTCTTC. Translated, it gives CSAGTGTSIFF.

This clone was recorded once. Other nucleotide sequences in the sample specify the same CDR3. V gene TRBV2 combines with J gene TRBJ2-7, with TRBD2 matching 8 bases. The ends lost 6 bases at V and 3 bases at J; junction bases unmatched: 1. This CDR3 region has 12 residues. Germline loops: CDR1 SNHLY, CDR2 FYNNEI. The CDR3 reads CASSRGGYEQYF. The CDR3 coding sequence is TGTGCCAGCAGCCGGGGGGGCTACGAGCAGTACTTC.

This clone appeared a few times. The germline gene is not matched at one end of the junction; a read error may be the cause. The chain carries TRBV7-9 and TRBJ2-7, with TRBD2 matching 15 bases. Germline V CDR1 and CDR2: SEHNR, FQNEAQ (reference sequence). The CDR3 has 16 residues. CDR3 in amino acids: CSSSSGLAGGPGEQYF. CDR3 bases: TGTTCCAGCAGCTCCGGACTAGCGGGAGGGCCGGGGGAGCAGTACTTC.

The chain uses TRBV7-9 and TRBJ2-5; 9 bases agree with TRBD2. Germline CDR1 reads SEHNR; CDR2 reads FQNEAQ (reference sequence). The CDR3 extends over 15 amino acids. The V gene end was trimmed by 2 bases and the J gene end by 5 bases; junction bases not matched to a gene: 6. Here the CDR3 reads CASSLRSGRLETQYF. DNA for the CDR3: TGTGCCAGCAGCTTAAGGAGCGGGAGGCTGGAGACCCAGTACTTC.

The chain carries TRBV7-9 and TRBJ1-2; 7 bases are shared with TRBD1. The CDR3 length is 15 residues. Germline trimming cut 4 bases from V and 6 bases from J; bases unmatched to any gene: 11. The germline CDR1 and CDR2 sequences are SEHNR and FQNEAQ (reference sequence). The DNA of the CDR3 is TGTGCCAGCAGCTCGTCCAGGGGGGATTGGAATGGCTACACCTTC. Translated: CASSSSRGDWNGYTF. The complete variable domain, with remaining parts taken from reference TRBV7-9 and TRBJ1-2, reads DTGVSQNPRHKITKRGQNVTFRCDPISEHNRLYWYRQTLGQGPEFLTYFQNEAQLEKSRLLSDRFSAERPKGSFSTLEIQRTEQGDSAMYLCASSSSRGDWNGYTFGSGTRLTVV.

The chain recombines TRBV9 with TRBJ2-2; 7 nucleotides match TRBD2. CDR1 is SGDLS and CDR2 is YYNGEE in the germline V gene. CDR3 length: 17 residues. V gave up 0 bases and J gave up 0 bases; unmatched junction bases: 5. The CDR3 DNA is TGTGCCAGCAGCGTAGGCCTAGCGGACCCGAACACCGGGGAGCTGTTTTTT. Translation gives CASSVGLADPNTGELFF.

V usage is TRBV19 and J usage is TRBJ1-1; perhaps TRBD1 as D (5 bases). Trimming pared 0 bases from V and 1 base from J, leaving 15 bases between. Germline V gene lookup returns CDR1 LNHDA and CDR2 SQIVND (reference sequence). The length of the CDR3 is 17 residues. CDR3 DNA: TGTGCCAGTAGTATAGATCTTACGACAGATGCGAACACTGAAGCTTTCTTT. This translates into CASSIDLTTDANTEAFF.

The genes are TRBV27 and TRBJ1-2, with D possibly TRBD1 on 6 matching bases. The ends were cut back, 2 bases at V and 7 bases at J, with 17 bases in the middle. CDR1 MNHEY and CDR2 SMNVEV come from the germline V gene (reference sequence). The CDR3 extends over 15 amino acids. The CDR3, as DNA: TGTGCCAGCAGTTTAGACCCCTCCTGGACAGTTGGCTACACCTTC. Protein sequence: CASSLDPSWTVGYTF.

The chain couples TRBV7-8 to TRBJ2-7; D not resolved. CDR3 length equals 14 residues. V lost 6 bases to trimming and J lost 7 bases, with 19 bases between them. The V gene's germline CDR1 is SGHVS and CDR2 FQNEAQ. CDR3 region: CASRSGAESFEQYF. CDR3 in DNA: TGTGCCAGCAGGTCTGGTGCGGAAAGTTTTGAGCAGTACTTC.

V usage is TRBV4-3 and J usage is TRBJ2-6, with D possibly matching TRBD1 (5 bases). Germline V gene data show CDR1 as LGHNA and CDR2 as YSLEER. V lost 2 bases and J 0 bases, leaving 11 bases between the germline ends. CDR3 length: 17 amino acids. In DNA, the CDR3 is TGCGCCAGCAGCCAAATGACAGTTCTCTCTGGGGCCAACGTCCTGACTTTC. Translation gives CASSQMTVLSGANVLTF.

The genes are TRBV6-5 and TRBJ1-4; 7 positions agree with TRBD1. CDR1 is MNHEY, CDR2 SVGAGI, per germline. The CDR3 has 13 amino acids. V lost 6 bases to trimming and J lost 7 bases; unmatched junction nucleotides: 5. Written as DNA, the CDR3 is TGTGCCAGCAGAACCCGGGACAGTGAAAAACTGTTTTTT. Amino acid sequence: CASRTRDSEKLFF.

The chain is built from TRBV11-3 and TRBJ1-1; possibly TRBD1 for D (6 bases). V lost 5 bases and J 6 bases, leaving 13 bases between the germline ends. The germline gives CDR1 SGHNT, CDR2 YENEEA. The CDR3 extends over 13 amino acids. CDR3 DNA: TGTGCCAGCAGCGCGACAGGAGGCGCTGAAGCTTTCTTT. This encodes CASSATGGAEAFF.

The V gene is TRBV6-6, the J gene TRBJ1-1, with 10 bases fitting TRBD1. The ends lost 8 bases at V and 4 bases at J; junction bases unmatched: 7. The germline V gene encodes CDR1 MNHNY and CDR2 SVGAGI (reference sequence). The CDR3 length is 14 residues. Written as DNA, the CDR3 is TGTGCCAGCTCTAGCTGGGACAGGGGCACTGAAGCTTTCTTT. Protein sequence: CASSSWDRGTEAFF.

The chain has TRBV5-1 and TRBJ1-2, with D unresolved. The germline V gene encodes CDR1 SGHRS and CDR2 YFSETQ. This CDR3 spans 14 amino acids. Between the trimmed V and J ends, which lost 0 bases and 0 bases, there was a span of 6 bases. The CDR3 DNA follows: TGCGCCAGCAGCTTGGAGACACCTAACTATGGCTACACCTTC. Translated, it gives CASSLETPNYGYTF.

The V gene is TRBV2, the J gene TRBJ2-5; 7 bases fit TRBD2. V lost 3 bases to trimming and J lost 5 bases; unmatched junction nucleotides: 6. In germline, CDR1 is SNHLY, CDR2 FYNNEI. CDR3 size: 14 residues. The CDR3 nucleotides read TGTGCCAGCAGTGACCTGGGGGGGGTTGAGACCCAGTACTTC. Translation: CASSDLGGVETQYF.

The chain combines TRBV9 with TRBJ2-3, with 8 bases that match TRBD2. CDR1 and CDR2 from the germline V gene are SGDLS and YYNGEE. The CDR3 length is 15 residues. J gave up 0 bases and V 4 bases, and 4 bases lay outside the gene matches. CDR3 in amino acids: CASSPGGSSTDTQYF. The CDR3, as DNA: TGTGCCAGCAGCCCGGGGGGGTCTAGCACAGATACGCAGTATTTT.